Sequencing of this T cell receptor (beta chain) was carried out in a study of spatial heterogeneity in lung cancer (dated by TCRdb to 2018 to 2020). Describing the broader study: Beta-chain transcripts were consistently detected in greater numbers than alpha-chain transcripts, which likely reflected higher beta-chain transcript abundance. In tumor regions, TCR transcript counts showed a strong correlation with a T cell transcriptional module score derived from matched bulk RNA-seq. In the raw uncorrected reads, each unique combination of TCR and UMI appeared on average more than ten times. In non-small cell lung cancer, the study made a quantitative comparison of TCR alpha and beta repertoires among multiple tumor regions, matched nontumor lung and blood. The study linked features of the TCR repertoire to counts of nonsynonymous mutations, which were determined by whole-exome sequencing of tumor tissue. Both alpha and beta chains were TCR-sequenced in samples taken at surgery, namely 220 tumor regions, fewer than 80 matched nontumor lung samples and approximately 58 PBMC samples. What the authors observed across the whole study: The count of ubiquitous expanded TCRs correlated with the count of ubiquitous nonsynonymous mutations, and the count of regional expanded TCRs correlated with the count of regional nonsynonymous mutations. The number of expanded intratumoral alpha and beta TCRs correlated with the tumor nonsynonymous mutation count. Estimated TCR-seq coverage of tumor T cells was only roughly 7% for alpha chains and around 14% for beta chains. Confirming at a functional level the hypothesis that regional TCRs recognize regional mutations was considered to require additional single-cell paired TCR alpha and beta sequencing.

Library method: 5' RACE. The sequencer was a NextSeq 500. To allow correction of PCR and sequencing errors, the TCR library protocol tagged every TCR cDNA molecule with a unique molecular identifier. The source study handled its data this way. TCR identification, UMI-based error correction and CDR3 extraction were performed with Decombinator tools. TCRs above a frequency of 2 per 1,000, corresponding to the top 1% of the tumor frequency distribution, were defined as expanded. Expanded tumor TCRs statistically deemed absent (corrected P<0.05) from at least one tumor region were classed as regional, and all other expanded tumor TCRs were classed as ubiquitous. Rényi diversity was computed with the R vegan package after subsampling each repertoire 100 times to 5,000 TCRs. CDR3 similarity networks were constructed using string-kernel similarity of amino acid triplets, with links drawn between CDR3s whose pairwise similarity was above 0.82. TCRdb cleaned the public reads at Q25 with fastp, built clones with MiXCR and kept in-frame beta chains. Records with the same CDR3 protein are collapsed into one entry carrying the most frequent genes and DNA. In this record, the V and J calls reflect TCRdb's handling and not the investigators' own analysis. The sample includes 16,000 or so distinct CDR3 sequences, with around 6.5% observed a single time. Of the sample, around 20% is held by the ten largest clones.

Points on this clonotype: Its antigen is still unknown. It has no much larger one-base neighbor in the sample; base qualities were not kept. The size of this beta chain means little, since it is a stray read in a library made for alpha chains.

The junction carries 8 bases between V and J, which are trimmed by 1 base and 0 bases respectively. From the cysteine up to the phenylalanine, the CDR3 has a length of 15 residues. The CDR3 DNA has 45 bases and is translated from base 1. From the germline V gene, CDR1 is SGHRS and CDR2 is YFSETQ. The time point tag for this specimen amounts to: sample taken at primary tumor resection. Donors were approximately 72 patients with early-stage, untreated non-small cell lung cancer from the lung TRACERx cohort. Without any cell sorting, TCR sequencing was performed on whole RNA extracted either from tumor and nontumor lung tissue or from cryopreserved PBMC samples. Only patients for whom sufficient RNA was available from at least two tumor regions were selected for TCR sequencing. Before selection, tumor and adjacent nontumor lung specimens were reviewed by a lung pathologist.

The sequence is built from TRBV5-1 and TRBJ1-3, with no confident D gene call. The clonotype originates from a female donor with early-stage non-small cell lung cancer. Here the sequenced sample was lung tumor tissue, taken at surgery. CDR3 protein: CASSLRPNSGNTIYF. The DNA sequence is as follows: TGCGCCAGCAGCTTGCGTCCGAACTCTGGAAACACCATATATTTT.